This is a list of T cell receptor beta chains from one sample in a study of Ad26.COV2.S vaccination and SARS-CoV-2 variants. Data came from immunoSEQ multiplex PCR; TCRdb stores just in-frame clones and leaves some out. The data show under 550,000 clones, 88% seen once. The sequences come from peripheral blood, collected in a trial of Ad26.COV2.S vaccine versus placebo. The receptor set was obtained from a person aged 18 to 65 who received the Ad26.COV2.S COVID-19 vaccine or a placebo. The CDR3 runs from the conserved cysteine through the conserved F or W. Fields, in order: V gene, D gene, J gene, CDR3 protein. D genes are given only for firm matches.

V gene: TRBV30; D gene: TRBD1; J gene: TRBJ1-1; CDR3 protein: CAWSKDRVAPGAFF
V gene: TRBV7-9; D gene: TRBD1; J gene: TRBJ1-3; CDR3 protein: CASSHKPTGFGNTIYF
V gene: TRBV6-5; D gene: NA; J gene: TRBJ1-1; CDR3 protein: CASSQDRNTEAFF
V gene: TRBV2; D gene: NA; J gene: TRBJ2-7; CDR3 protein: CASTFTLFEQYF
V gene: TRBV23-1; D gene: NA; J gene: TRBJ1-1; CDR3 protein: CASSHLNTEAFF
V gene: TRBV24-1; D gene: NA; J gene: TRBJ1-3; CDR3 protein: CATSDFWGNTIYF
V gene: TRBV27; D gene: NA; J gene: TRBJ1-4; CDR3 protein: CASRPSGGANEKLFF
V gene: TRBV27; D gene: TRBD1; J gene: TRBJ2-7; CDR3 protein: CASRGGRTYEQYF
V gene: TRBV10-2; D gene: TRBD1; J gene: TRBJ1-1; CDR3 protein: CASSETGASNTEAFF
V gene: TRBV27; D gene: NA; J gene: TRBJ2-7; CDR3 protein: CASSYTPYEQYF
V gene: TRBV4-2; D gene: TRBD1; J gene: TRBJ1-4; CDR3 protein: CASSQGQGYEKLFF
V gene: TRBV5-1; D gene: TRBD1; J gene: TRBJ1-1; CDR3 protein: CASSLTGGGFTEAFF
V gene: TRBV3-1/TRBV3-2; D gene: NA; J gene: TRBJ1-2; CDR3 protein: CASSQASYGYTF
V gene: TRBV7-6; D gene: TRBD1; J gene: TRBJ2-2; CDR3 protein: CASSLDRGPGELFF
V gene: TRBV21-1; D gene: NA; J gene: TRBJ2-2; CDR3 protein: CASSRRHTGELFF
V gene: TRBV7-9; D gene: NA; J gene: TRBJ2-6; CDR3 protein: CASSFLEGVLTF
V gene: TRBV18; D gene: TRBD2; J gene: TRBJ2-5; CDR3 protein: CASSQHHASGGASSRETQYF
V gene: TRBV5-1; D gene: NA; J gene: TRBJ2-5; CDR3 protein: CASSLEEETQYF
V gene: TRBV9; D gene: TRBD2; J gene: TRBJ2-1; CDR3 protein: CASSVDIAGVNNEQFF
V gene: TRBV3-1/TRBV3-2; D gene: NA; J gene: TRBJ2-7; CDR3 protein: CASRAGPHSYEQYF
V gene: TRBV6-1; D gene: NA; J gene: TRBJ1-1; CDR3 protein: CASSDQRSTEAFF
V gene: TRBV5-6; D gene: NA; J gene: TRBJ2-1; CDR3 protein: CASSLGAGGGNEQFF
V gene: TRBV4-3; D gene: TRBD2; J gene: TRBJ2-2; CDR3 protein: CASSRRLAGIGELFF
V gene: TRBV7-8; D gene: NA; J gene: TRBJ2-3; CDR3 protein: CASSLGTQPWYF
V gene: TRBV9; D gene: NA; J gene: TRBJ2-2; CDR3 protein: CASSVVTGELFF
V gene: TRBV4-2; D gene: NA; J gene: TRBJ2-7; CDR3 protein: CASSQELWASYEQYF
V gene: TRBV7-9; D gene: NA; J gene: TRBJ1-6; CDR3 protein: CASLPVDFGRGDSPLHF
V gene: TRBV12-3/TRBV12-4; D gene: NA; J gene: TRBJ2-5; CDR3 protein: CASSWQETQYF
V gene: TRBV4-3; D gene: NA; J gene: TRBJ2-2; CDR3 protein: CASSQDIIRGPNTGELFF